The sequence of this T cell receptor beta chain was determined in a study of T-cell reconstitution after alpha-beta-depleted transplantation in children. Study-wide results and caveats: The study reportedly traced alpha-beta T cells about two months after transplant to several hundred expanded graft clones. T-cell numbers and diversity one year post-transplant derived largely from freshly generated T cells.

The authors prepared the TCRbeta library with unique molecular identifiers. TCRdb processed the PCR reads anew with MiXCR; each CDR3 protein has one entry. The sample consists of hundreds of thousands of distinct CDR3 sequences, under 15% of them appearing once. This clonotype has a count of ten or more. No antigen is known for it. Germline lookup yields CDR1 MNHEY and CDR2 SVGAGI. V was cut by 4 bases and J by 1 base, with 10 bases left in between. CDR3 length: 14 residues. This receptor was taken from a girl aged 2 to 10 with congenital amegakaryocytic thrombocytopenia, due to receive a stem cell transplant. The sample was PBMCs, taken before TCRalphabeta/CD19-depleted stem cell transplant. V usage is TRBV6-5 and J usage is TRBJ1-1, with D uncertain. CDR3 protein: CASSFLIGNTEAFF. The CDR3 region has the DNA TGTGCCAGCAGTTTCCTAATCGGGAACACTGAAGCTTTCTTT.